This section outlines one T cell receptor beta chain sequence together with its context. The ends were cut back, 4 bases at V and 7 bases at J, with 18 bases in the middle. The CDR3 extends over 16 amino acids. Germline CDR1 is SGDLS and CDR2 is YYNGEE. Authors' data handling: Researchers report that nucleated cell counts were estimated from reference gene primer amplification. The assay was immunoSEQ multiplex PCR, and TCRdb's table has in-frame clones only and misses some. Clone size and the V and J calls come from that table; the DNA yielded D and trimming. The sample has 190,000 or so clones; around 83% are singletons. This sample is part of a study of blood T cell repertoires in COVID-19. As for the study in general: Sites across the United States, Italy and Spain contributed samples from acute and convalescent COVID-19. The analysed material was cDNA or gDNA that came from T cells, B-cell-depleted T cells, or PBMCs.

This sequence was found in a man aged 50-59 years with active or convalescent COVID-19. This chain joins TRBV9 and TRBJ1-6; possibly TRBD1 for D (6 bases). Sequenced input: peripheral blood. The DNA of the CDR3 is TGTGCCAGCAGCCCCCGGCCCGACAGGTCAAATTCACCCCTCCACTTT. This translates into CASSPRPDRSNSPLHF.